The 7 T cell receptor beta chains in this list originate from one sample, sequenced in a study of T cell changes during pregnancy in multiple sclerosis (dated by TCRdb to between 2018 and 2020). Receptor amplification or capture employed the immunoSEQ multiplex PCR assay. Imported from immuneACCESS, the table was reduced by TCRdb to in-frame sequences with V and J called. These copies leave out some clones; in studies compared against another copy, an unresolved V gene accounts for under half, and the cause of the remainder is not known. Here the sample has tens of thousands of clones; about 92% occur a single time. Jointly, the top ten make up 1.3% of the sample. The material was peripheral blood, obtained in the second trimester of pregnancy. The receptors originated from a female donor in good health, enrolled as a control in a pregnancy study.

The chain uses TRBV7-9 and TRBJ2-7, with 10 bases that match TRBD1. This CDR3 region has 15 residues. Germline CDR1 reads SEHNR; CDR2 reads FQNEAQ (reference sequence). With V trimmed by 3 bases and J by 2 bases, 4 bases remained unmatched. This CDR3 is CASSFPGTGAYEQYF. Written as DNA, the CDR3 is TGTGCCAGCAGCTTCCCGGGGACAGGGGCCTACGAGCAGTACTTC.

The chain couples TRBV10-3 to TRBJ1-5, with TRBD1 matching 10 bases. The germline V gene has CDR1 ENHRY and CDR2 SYGVKD. The CDR3 is 17 amino acids. V lost 3 bases and J lost 1; bases outside the gene matches: 6. CDR3: CAISDPAGQGSNQPQHF. CDR3 DNA sequence: TGTGCCATCAGTGACCCGGCGGGACAGGGGAGCAATCAGCCCCAGCATTTT.

The chain uses TRBV28 and TRBJ1-2, with a possible D match to TRBD1 (5 bases). V shed 5 bases and J shed 0 bases, with 13 bases lying between them. Germline CDR1 MDHEN, CDR2 SYDVKM. The CDR3 is 15 amino acids. CDR3: CASSAPGSTNYGYTF. CDR3 bases: TGTGCCAGCAGTGCGCCAGGGTCGACTAACTATGGCTACACCTTC.

The rearrangement uses TRBV4-3 and TRBJ1-2; maybe TRBD1 (5 bases). V lost 0 bases and J 2 bases, leaving 7 bases between the germline ends. There are 14 residues in the CDR3. Germline assignment: CDR1 LGHNA and CDR2 YSLEER. CDR3: CASSQETENYGYTF. The CDR3, as DNA: TGCGCCAGCAGCCAAGAGACAGAGAACTATGGCTACACCTTC.

This chain uses TRBV6-5 with TRBJ1-1, with a possible D match to TRBD1 (6 bases). CDR1 and CDR2 (germline): MNHEY, SVGAGI. This CDR3 has 14 residues. Between the trimmed V and J ends, which lost 5 bases and 2 bases, there was a span of 12 bases. DNA of the CDR3: TGTGCCAGCAGTCAATCAGGGGAAAACACTGAAGCTTTCTTT. Translating gives CASSQSGENTEAFF.

V usage is TRBV28 and J usage is TRBJ2-2; D may be TRBD2 (6 bases). Trimming removed 6 bases at V and 6 bases at J, with 17 bases between. The germline V gene encodes CDR1 MDHEN and CDR2 SYDVKM. This CDR3 has 15 residues. CDR3 sequence: CASSRDSLLPGELFF. The CDR3, as DNA: TGTGCCAGCAGCCGGGACTCTCTTCTCCCCGGGGAGCTGTTTTTT.

The genes are TRBV7-2 and TRBJ2-2, with D possibly being TRBD2 (6 bases). CDR1 is SGHTA, CDR2 FQGNSA, per germline. V was pared by 5 bases and J by 4 bases, with 17 bases between. The CDR3 loop spans 16 amino acids. The DNA of the CDR3 is TGTGCCAGCAGCCCATTGGGGGGAGTGGGCACCGGGGAGCTGTTTTTT. It yields the protein CASSPLGGVGTGELFF. Variable domain in full (rest from reference TRBV7-2 and TRBJ2-2): GAGVSQSPSNKVTEKGKDVELRCDPISGHTALYWYRQSLGQGLEFLIYFQGNSAPDKSGLPSDRFSAERTGGSVSTLTIQRTQQEDSAVYLCASSPLGGVGTGELFFGEGSRLTVL.